These 9 T cell receptor beta chains were sequenced from one sample in a study of blood T cell repertoires in COVID-19. The method was immunoSEQ multiplex PCR; TCRdb's version includes in-frame clones alone and lacks a portion of them. Among about 140,000 clones listed, about 91% were seen once. Sequencing used peripheral blood. These receptors were obtained from a woman in her fifties or sixties with acute or convalescent COVID-19.

The V and J genes are TRBV19 and TRBJ1-5; TRBD1 might be the D (6 bases). Germline V lookup: CDR1 LNHDA, CDR2 SQIVND (reference sequence). The CDR3 has 15 residues. V dropped 6 bases and J dropped 11 bases, with 23 bases sitting between them. CDR3 protein: CASREGGAPGGAQHF. The CDR3 DNA follows: TGTGCCAGTAGGGAAGGGGGTGCCCCTGGGGGGGCCCAGCATTTT.

CDR3 protein: CASSDRGRRGYSNQPQHF. The CDR3 region has the DNA TGTGCCAGCAGTGACAGGGGGCGGAGGGGATATAGCAATCAGCCCCAGCATTTT. The V call is TRBV2, the J call TRBJ1-5; 8 bases map to TRBD1. CDR1 and CDR2 (germline): SNHLY, FYNNEI. The J segment lost 0 bases and the V segment lost 3 bases, leaving 10 bases of the junction unmatched. The CDR3 is 18 residues long. Combining the CDR3 with reference TRBV2 and TRBJ1-5 gives the whole variable domain EPEVTQTPSHQVTQMGQEVILRCVPISNHLYFYWYRQILGQKVEFLVSFYNNEISEKSEIFDDQFSVERPDGSNFTLKIRSTKLEDSAMYFCASSDRGRRGYSNQPQHFGDGTRLSIL.

This clone was seen a single time. V and J are TRBV7-9 and TRBJ1-5, with D perhaps TRBD1 (5 bases). The CDR3 has 16 amino acids. V lost 1 base, J lost 3 bases, and 13 bases lay in between. CDR1 and CDR2 (germline): SEHNR, FQNEAQ (reference sequence). The CDR3 DNA reads TGTGCCAGCAGCTTAGGGACCGGGGGGTACAATCAGCCCCAGCATTTT. It yields the protein CASSLGTGGYNQPQHF.

This clone showed up just once. J is TRBJ1-4 and V is TRBV11-3, with 9 bases matching TRBD1. Germline-derived CDR1 and CDR2 are SGHNT and YENEEA. This CDR3 has 15 amino acids. The J segment lost 7 bases and the V segment lost 6 bases, leaving 9 bases of the junction unmatched. The CDR3 spells CASSFPGQGGEKLFF. CDR3 DNA sequence: TGTGCCAGCAGTTTCCCGGGACAGGGTGGTGAAAAACTGTTTTTT.

The rearrangement joins TRBV18 to TRBJ1-5, with a weak D call TRBD1 (5 bases). Trimming stripped 3 bases from V and 5 bases from J, with 11 bases between. The CDR3 spans 14 residues. Germline loops: CDR1 KGHSH, CDR2 LQKENI. The CDR3 sequence is CASSPSPGDQPQHF. In nucleotides, the CDR3 is TGTGCCAGCTCACCTTCCCCGGGGGATCAGCCCCAGCATTTT.

This clone has more than one count but fewer than ten. The genes are TRBV6-5 and TRBJ1-2; 11 nucleotides align to TRBD1. Germline V lookup: CDR1 MNHEY, CDR2 SVGAGI. The CDR3 is made up of 14 amino acids. The V and J ends lost 6 bases and 3 bases, in that order; junction bases with no gene match: 3. CDR3 bases: TGTGCCAGCAGAAGGACAGGGGGCTACTATGGCTACACCTTC. Translation: CASRRTGGYYGYTF.

This sequence joins TRBV20-1 and TRBJ2-7; no definite D call. Germline CDR1 reads DFQATT; CDR2 reads SNEGSKA (reference sequence). The CDR3 is 12 amino acids. V was shortened by 4 bases and J by 1 base, with 8 bases between the two germline ends. The CDR3 region has the DNA TGCAGTGCTAATGACGGGTCCTACGAGCAGTACTTC. This sequence encodes CSANDGSYEQYF.

As DNA, the CDR3 is TGTGCCAGCAGTTCCGACAGGGTTGTCGCCGCAAGCGGCTACACCTTC. As protein: CASSSDRVVAASGYTF. The chain recombines TRBV6-2 or TRBV6-3 with TRBJ1-2, with 7 bases that match TRBD1. The CDR3 totals 16 residues. The V gene's germline CDR1 is MNHEY and CDR2 SVGEGT. V shed 4 bases, J shed 8 bases, and the junction held 16 bases outside the gene matches.

The CDR3 spells CASSAQVNTEAFF. CDR3 DNA: TGTGCCAGCAGTGCACAGGTGAACACTGAAGCTTTCTTT. This chain links TRBV9 with TRBJ1-1; D might be TRBD1 (5 bases). CDR1 is SGDLS and CDR2 is YYNGEE in the germline V gene. Trimming took off 5 bases at V and 0 bases at J, with 8 bases between the two ends. The CDR3 has 13 residues.